The 15 T cell receptor beta chains below all came from one sample that was sequenced in a study of T cells in Graves' hyperthyroidism and ophthalmopathy. Amplification of TCR beta CDR3 regions was performed using RNA transcripts as template. In the first-round RT-PCR of the TCR CDR3, the HTBI primer set was used. TCRdb re-called the multiplex PCR reads through MiXCR, storing one row per CDR3 protein. The sample holds about 600,000 distinct CDR3 sequences, 13% to 15% seen once. The specimen sequenced was blood. Receptors originate from a woman aged 18 to 35 with Graves' ophthalmopathy.

The sample holds many counts of this clonotype. The rearrangement links TRBV28 to TRBJ2-1, with D possibly TRBD2 on 5 matching bases. This CDR3 region has 15 residues. CDR1 is MDHEN, CDR2 SYDVKM, per germline. Deletions cut 3 bases from V and 1 base from J, with 10 bases between. For the CDR3, the DNA is TGTGCCAGCAGTTTTAGCCTAGCTTCCTACAATGAGCAGTTCTTC. This encodes CASSFSLASYNEQFF. Looking up the rest from reference TRBV28 and TRBJ2-1 gives the full variable domain: DVKVTQSSRYLVKRTGEKVFLECVQDMDHENMFWYRQDPGLGLRLIYFSYDVKMKEKGDIPEGYSVSREKKERFSLILESASTNQTSMYLCASSFSLASYNEQFFGPGTRLTVL.

The chain couples TRBV6-1 to TRBJ2-7; 9 bases align to TRBD1. The CDR3 is made up of 14 amino acids. Germline assignment: CDR1 MNHNS and CDR2 SASEGT. The V and J ends lost 9 bases and 5 bases, in that order; junction bases with no gene match: 11. The CDR3 nucleotides read TGTGCCAGTAGACCGGGACAGGGTGGCGACGAGCAGTACTTC. As protein: CASRPGQGGDEQYF.

The chain employs TRBV28 and TRBJ2-5, with 10 bases lining up with TRBD1. The CDR3 is 15 residues long. Germline CDR1 is MDHEN and CDR2 is SYDVKM. V shed 5 bases and J 3 bases; nucleotides not matched to a gene: 6. CDR3 region: CASSPPGTGEETQYF. DNA of the CDR3: TGTGCCAGCAGTCCTCCCGGGACAGGGGAAGAGACCCAGTACTTC.

This sequence joins TRBV12-3 or TRBV12-4 and TRBJ2-1; D possibly matches TRBD1 or TRBD2 (5 bases each). The V and J ends lost 8 bases and 4 bases respectively, with 18 bases between them. This CDR3 contains 15 residues. DNA for the CDR3: TGTGCCAGCGCCGGGTGGGGGAACCCTTACAATGAGCAGTTCTTC. Translating it yields CASAGWGNPYNEQFF.

The rearrangement uses TRBV2 and TRBJ2-2; D remains unclear. The CDR3 is 15 amino acids. The V gene's germline CDR1 is SNHLY and CDR2 FYNNEI. V lost 3 bases and J lost 8, with 16 bases in between. The CDR3, as DNA: TGTGCCAGCAGTGATTCCATGGCTCGGCTTGGGGAGCTGTTTTTT. Translated: CASSDSMARLGELFF.

The rearrangement joins TRBV19 to TRBJ2-7; 10 bases match TRBD2. CDR1 is LNHDA, CDR2 SQIVND, per germline (reference sequence). The CDR3 runs to 15 residues. V lost 5 bases, J lost 3 bases, and 7 bases stayed unmatched. The CDR3 here is CASSWGSSGSYEQYF. The DNA for the CDR3 is TGTGCCAGTAGTTGGGGGTCTAGCGGGAGCTACGAGCAGTACTTC.

The gene calls are TRBV15 and TRBJ1-1; 7 bases are a match to TRBD1. This CDR3 comprises 17 residues. With 3 bases clipped from V and 7 bases from J, the junction kept 17 bases outside the gene matches. Germline CDR1 is LNHNV and CDR2 is YYDKDF (reference sequence). The DNA of the CDR3 is TGTGCCACCAGCAGGAAAAAGTCCAGGGGGGATTCCCTTGAAGCTTTCTTT. Translating it yields CATSRKKSRGDSLEAFF.

This clonotype has ten or more counts. V and J are TRBV28 and TRBJ1-4; D is ambiguous. This CDR3 has 12 residues. V was cut by 3 bases and J by 8 bases, with 7 bases left in between. Germline CDR1 MDHEN, CDR2 SYDVKM. Written as DNA, the CDR3 is TGTGCCAGCAGTTTTAACGGGGAAAAACTGTTTTTT. Protein sequence: CASSFNGEKLFF.

The table lists this clonotype with many counts. The rearrangement joins TRBV7-2 to TRBJ2-1; 9 positions match TRBD2. The CDR3 is 17 amino acids. Germline assignment: CDR1 SGHTA and CDR2 FQGNSA. V dropped 1 base and J dropped 1; count of bases not matched to a gene: 5. The DNA of the CDR3 is TGTGCCAGCAGCTTAGTCGGCGGGAGGGCATCCTACAATGAGCAGTTCTTC. The encoded protein is CASSLVGGRASYNEQFF.

This clonotype has a count of ten or more. V is TRBV6-5 and J is TRBJ2-3, with D uncertain. The V gene's germline CDR1 is MNHEY and CDR2 SVGAGI. V gave up 3 bases and J gave up 1 base, with 14 bases separating them. CDR3 length: 16 residues. CDR3 amino acids: CASSYGTELGTDTQYF. The CDR3 coding sequence is TGTGCCAGCAGTTATGGAACCGAATTGGGCACAGATACGCAGTATTTT.

This clonotype was detected many times. The chain has TRBV10-3 and TRBJ2-1, with 9 bases lining up with TRBD2. The CDR3 loop spans 16 amino acids. Losses at the gene ends were 4 bases for V and 7 bases for J; bases not matched to a gene: 11. Germline-derived CDR1 and CDR2 are ENHRY and SYGVKD. Here the CDR3 reads CAISAPTGLAPNEQFF. In DNA form, the CDR3 reads TGTGCCATCAGTGCGCCAACGGGACTAGCTCCGAATGAGCAGTTCTTC.

This clonotype has only a few counts. The chain couples TRBV19 to TRBJ2-7; D assignment may be TRBD1 or TRBD2 (5 bases each). The CDR3 consists of 15 residues. The germline CDR1 and CDR2 sequences are LNHDA and SQIVND (reference sequence). Trimming took 4 bases from V and 0 from J, leaving 13 bases between them. Here the CDR3 DNA reads TGTGCCAGTAGTAAGCGAGGGACGGACTCCTACGAGCAGTACTTC. Its protein is CASSKRGTDSYEQYF.

This clonotype was detected ten times or more. This chain uses TRBV18 with TRBJ2-1, with TRBD1 identical over 8 bases. Trimming took 6 bases from V and 6 from J; bases not matched to a gene: 4. Germline V gives CDR1 KGHSH, CDR2 LQKENI. The CDR3 contains 13 residues. The CDR3 region has the DNA TGTGCCAGCTCTCAAGGACAGGGCAATGAGCAGTTCTTC. It codes for CASSQGQGNEQFF.

Details on this clonotype: Since a much larger clone is just one base distant, this may be a read error. V usage is TRBV29-1 and J usage is TRBJ2-3; 7 bases map to TRBD2. This CDR3 comprises 16 residues. The germline gives CDR1 SQVTM, CDR2 ANQGSEA. CDR3 bases: TGCAGCGTTGGAGGGGAGGGCAGTTCGGGATGGGATATGCAGTATTTT. Translated, it gives CSVGGEGSSGWDMQYF.

This clonotype was counted a few times. The rearrangement uses TRBV6-5 and TRBJ2-1, with 12 bases that match TRBD1. The CDR3 is 16 residues long. Trimming cost V 0 bases and J 6 bases; bases outside gene matches: 3. The germline V gene encodes CDR1 MNHEY and CDR2 SVGAGI. The CDR3 DNA sequence: TGTGCCAGCAGTTACTCGGGACAGGGGGCGGTCAATGAGCAGTTCTTC. This codes for CASSYSGQGAVNEQFF.